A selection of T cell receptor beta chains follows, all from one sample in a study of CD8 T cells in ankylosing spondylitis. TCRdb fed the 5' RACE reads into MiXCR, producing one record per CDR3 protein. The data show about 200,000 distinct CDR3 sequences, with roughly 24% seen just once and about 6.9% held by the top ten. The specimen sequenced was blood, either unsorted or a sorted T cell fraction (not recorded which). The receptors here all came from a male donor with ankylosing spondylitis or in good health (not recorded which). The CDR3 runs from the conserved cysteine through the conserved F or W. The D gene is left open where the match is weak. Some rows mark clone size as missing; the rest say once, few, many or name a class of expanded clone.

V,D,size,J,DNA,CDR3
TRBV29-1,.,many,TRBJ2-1,TGCAGCGTTTGGGGGCAGGGAGGTAGCAATGAGCAGTTCTTC,CSVWGQGGSNEQFF
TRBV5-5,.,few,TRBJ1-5,TGTGCCAGCAGCTTGGGGGCTTTTAGCAATCAGCCCCAGCATTTT,CASSLGAFSNQPQHF
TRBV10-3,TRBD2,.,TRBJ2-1,TGTGCCATCAGTGAACTAGCGGGGACTGGGGATGAGCAGTTCTTC,CAISELAGTGDEQFF
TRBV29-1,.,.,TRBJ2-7,TGCAGCGTTGGAACTCGTAGCTCCTACGAGCAGTACTTC,CSVGTRSSYEQYF
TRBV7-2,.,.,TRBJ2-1,TGTGCCAGCAGTCAGCGGAGGGGGCAGTTCTTC,CASSQRRGQFF
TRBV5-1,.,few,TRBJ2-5,TGCGCCAGCAGCTTGACGGACAGTCCCTCGGAGACCCAGTACTTC,CASSLTDSPSETQYF
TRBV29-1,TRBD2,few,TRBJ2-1,TGCAGCGTTGAGAGGGGAGCGGGAGGCGTGAGTGAGCAGTTCTTC,CSVERGAGGVSEQFF
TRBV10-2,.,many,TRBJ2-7,TGCGCCAGCAGAGACGGCAGCTCCTACGAGCAGTACTTC,CASRDGSSYEQYF
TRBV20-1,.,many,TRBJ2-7,TGCAGTGCTAGACCGGGGAGCGAGCAGTACTTC,CSARPGSEQYF
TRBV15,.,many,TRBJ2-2,TGTGCCACCAGCGTCTCGACCGGGGAGCTGTTTTTT,CATSVSTGELFF
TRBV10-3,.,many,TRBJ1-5,TGTGCCATCAGTGAGCGAGGGATTAATCAGCCCCAGCATTTT,CAISERGINQPQHF
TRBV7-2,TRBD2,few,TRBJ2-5,TGTGCCAGCAGCTACCTAGCGGCCCAAGAGACCCAGTACTTC,CASSYLAAQETQYF
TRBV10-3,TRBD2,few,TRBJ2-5,TGTGCCATCAGCTCAGGGAGGGGAGAGACCCAGTACTTC,CAISSGRGETQYF
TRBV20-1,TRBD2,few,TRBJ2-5,TGCAGTGCTGGGACTAGCGGGACCGGAGTAGAGACCCAGTACTTC,CSAGTSGTGVETQYF
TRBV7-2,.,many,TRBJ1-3,TGTGCCAGCAGCGGGATGGTCTCTGGAAACACCATATATTTT,CASSGMVSGNTIYF
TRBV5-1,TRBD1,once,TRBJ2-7,TGCGCCAGCAGCTTAATACCGGGACAGGGCGGCGAGCAGTACTTC,CASSLIPGQGGEQYF
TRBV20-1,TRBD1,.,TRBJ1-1,TGCAGTGCTAGAGATCCGAGGACAGGGTTAGGCGCTGAAGCTTTCTTT,CSARDPRTGLGAEAFF
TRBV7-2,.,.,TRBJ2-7,TGTGCCAGCAGCTTAGGTCAAGCAGAGTCCTACGAGCAGTACTTC,CASSLGQAESYEQYF
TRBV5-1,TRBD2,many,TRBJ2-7,TGCGCCAGCAGCTTGGTGTTCGGCGGGAGGACTGGCGAGCAGTACTTC,CASSLVFGGRTGEQYF
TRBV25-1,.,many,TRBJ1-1,TGTGCCAGCAGTGAAGTAAGACAAGTAGGGAGTGAAGCTTTCTTT,CASSEVRQVGSEAFF
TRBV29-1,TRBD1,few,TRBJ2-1,TGCAGCGTTCAGGGGGCCGGCAATGAGCAGTTCTTC,CSVQGAGNEQFF
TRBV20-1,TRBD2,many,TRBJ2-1,TGCAGTGCCATGCAGCGGGAGAATGAGCAGTTCTTC,CSAMQRENEQFF
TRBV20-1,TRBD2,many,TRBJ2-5,TGCAGTGCAAAGAAGCGGGAGAGGATCCAAGAGACCCAGTACTTC,CSAKKRERIQETQYF
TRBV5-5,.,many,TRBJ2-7,TGTGCCAGCAGCCGATCCGGGGCCTCTAACTACGAGCAGTACTTC,CASSRSGASNYEQYF
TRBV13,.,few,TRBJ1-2,TGTGCCAGCAGCTTCGGACACTCCTATGGCTACACCTTC,CASSFGHSYGYTF
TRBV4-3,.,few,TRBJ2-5,TGCGCCAGCAGCCAAGATCGGGGGCAGTTGAGGGAGACCCAGTACTTC,CASSQDRGQLRETQYF
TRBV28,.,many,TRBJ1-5,TGTGCCAGCAGGTTGCAGGGCCGGCAGCCCCAGCATTTT,CASRLQGRQPQHF
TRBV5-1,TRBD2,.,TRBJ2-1,TGCGCCAGCAGCTCAGGGACTAGCGGGGCCGCCTACAATGAGCAGTTCTTC,CASSSGTSGAAYNEQFF
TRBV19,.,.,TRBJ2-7,TGTGCCAGTTCAGGGGTCCACGAGCAGTACTTC,CASSGVHEQYF
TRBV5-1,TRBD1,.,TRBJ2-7,TGCGCCAGCAGCTTACCGGGACAGGGGCGGACCTACGAGCAGTACTTC,CASSLPGQGRTYEQYF
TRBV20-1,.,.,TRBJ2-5,TGCAGTGCTCACCCACAGGGCATACAGACCCAGTACTTC,CSAHPQGIQTQYF
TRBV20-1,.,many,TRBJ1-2,.,CSARDGTWGTGAHTF
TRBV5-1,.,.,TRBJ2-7,TGCGCCAGCAGCTCGGCGGAGGTAGCATCCGAGCAGTACTTC,CASSSAEVASEQYF
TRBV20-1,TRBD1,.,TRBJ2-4,TGCAGTGCTAGAGATCTACTGGACAGGGGGGTTCAGTACTTC,CSARDLLDRGVQYF
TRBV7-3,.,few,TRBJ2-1,TGTGCCAGCAGCTTGGTCCGGACGGGCGAGCAGTTCTTC,CASSLVRTGEQFF
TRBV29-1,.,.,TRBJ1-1,TGCAGCGTTGGTGGAACTGAAGCTTTCTTT,CSVGGTEAFF
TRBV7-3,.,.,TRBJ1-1,TGTGCCAGCAGCTTAATCCCGAACACTGAAGCTTTCTTT,CASSLIPNTEAFF
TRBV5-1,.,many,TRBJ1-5,TGCGCCAGCAGCTTGGAGCCAGGGAGCAATCAGCCCCAGCATTTT,CASSLEPGSNQPQHF
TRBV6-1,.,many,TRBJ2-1,TGTGCCAGCACCGGACAGAGGGTCAATGAGCAGTTCTTC,CASTGQRVNEQFF
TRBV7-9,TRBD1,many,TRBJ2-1,TGTGCCAGCAGCTTGCGACAGGGGGCCCTTGGAGGCAATGAGCAGTTCTTC,CASSLRQGALGGNEQFF